Listed below are T cell receptor beta chains from one sample, sequenced in a study of blood T cell repertoires in COVID-19. Assay used: immunoSEQ multiplex PCR; TCRdb lists only in-frame clones, some missing. Altogether over 250,000 clones are present, around 87% being singletons, with the ten largest covering approximately 2.2%. The sample comprised peripheral blood. These TCRs come from a woman aged 50 to 60 with acute or convalescent COVID-19. The conserved cysteine and the conserved F or W are not part of the CDR3 here. The D gene is left open where the match is weak. Clone size appears in some rows only: once, few, many, or a class for an expanded clone.

D: NA
V: TRBV3-1/TRBV3-2
size: NA
J: TRBJ1-1
CDR3: ASSQVPDRPRGEAF

D: NA
V: TRBV4-1
size: NA
J: TRBJ1-4
CDR3: ASSQVSGGTNEKLF

D: NA
V: TRBV15
size: NA
J: TRBJ2-5
CDR3: ATSRAWRGRETQY

D: TRBD2
V: TRBV4-2
size: NA
J: TRBJ2-7
CDR3: ASSQDAGASGRAFYEQY

D: TRBD1
V: TRBV24-1
size: NA
J: TRBJ2-7
CDR3: ATSDPGTATYEQY

D: NA
V: TRBV5-6
size: NA
J: TRBJ1-4
CDR3: ASSLGGVGEKLF

D: TRBD1
V: TRBV6-1
size: NA
J: TRBJ1-6
CDR3: ASSEERGGFSPLH

D: NA
V: TRBV7-9
size: NA
J: TRBJ2-5
CDR3: ASTSAGAETQY

D: TRBD1
V: TRBV2
size: few
J: TRBJ1-2
CDR3: ASRLAGTGEIYGYT

D: NA
V: TRBV2
size: NA
J: TRBJ2-7
CDR3: ASSVDLGYEQY

D: NA
V: TRBV6-2/TRBV6-3
size: NA
J: TRBJ1-1
CDR3: ASSYGRTEAF

D: NA
V: TRBV7-2
size: NA
J: TRBJ2-6
CDR3: ASSSFSSGANVLT

D: NA
V: TRBV21-1
size: NA
J: TRBJ1-3
CDR3: ASSKAGQDYMVRNTIY

D: TRBD1
V: TRBV4-1
size: NA
J: TRBJ1-1
CDR3: ASSQDDREYTEAF

D: TRBD1
V: TRBV5-1
size: NA
J: TRBJ2-3
CDR3: ASSSGQGLADTQY

D: TRBD2
V: TRBV29-1
size: NA
J: TRBJ2-1
CDR3: SVDYSGSLSGNEQF

D: NA
V: TRBV6-5
size: NA
J: TRBJ1-4
CDR3: ASSLRGGEKLF

D: NA
V: TRBV30
size: few
J: TRBJ1-2
CDR3: AQMVGGYGYT

D: TRBD2
V: TRBV6-6
size: NA
J: TRBJ2-1
CDR3: ASSYGGSRYNEQF

D: NA
V: TRBV1
size: NA
J: TRBJ1-5
CDR3: TSSQDLRELKNQPQH

D: NA
V: TRBV21-1
size: NA
J: TRBJ1-2
CDR3: ASILRTAFNYGYT

D: NA
V: TRBV15
size: once
J: TRBJ1-1
CDR3: ATSSRFDTEAF

D: NA
V: TRBV21-1
size: few
J: TRBJ2-3
CDR3: ASSKRGLGGYTDTQY

D: NA
V: TRBV7-2
size: few
J: TRBJ2-1
CDR3: ASRENGNESYNEQF

D: NA
V: TRBV29-1
size: NA
J: TRBJ1-3
CDR3: SAGIARGNTIY

D: NA
V: TRBV9
size: NA
J: TRBJ1-2
CDR3: ASKLVDGGGYT

D: NA
V: TRBV2
size: few
J: TRBJ2-2
CDR3: ASSGSGVDTGELF

D: TRBD1
V: TRBV19
size: NA
J: TRBJ1-5
CDR3: ASRLWTGGSNQPQH

D: NA
V: TRBV6-1
size: NA
J: TRBJ2-7
CDR3: ASSGQGLSQSYEQY

D: NA
V: TRBV28
size: NA
J: TRBJ1-2
CDR3: ASKSGTNYGYT

D: NA
V: TRBV5-1
size: NA
J: TRBJ1-6
CDR3: ASSLAGRSPLH

D: TRBD2
V: TRBV6-5
size: NA
J: TRBJ2-7
CDR3: ASITYLAGSYEQY

D: TRBD1
V: TRBV11-2
size: NA
J: TRBJ2-1
CDR3: ASTPDRGRNEQF

D: TRBD1
V: TRBV27
size: once
J: TRBJ1-5
CDR3: ASSRQRQGGNQPQH

D: TRBD1
V: TRBV6-1
size: NA
J: TRBJ1-5
CDR3: ASSDLWRDRGQPQH

D: NA
V: TRBV4-2
size: NA
J: TRBJ1-3
CDR3: ASSQDNTGTTGNTIY

D: TRBD2
V: TRBV5-5
size: NA
J: TRBJ2-7
CDR3: ASSNQPGLADRSYEQY

D: TRBD2
V: TRBV27
size: NA
J: TRBJ2-7
CDR3: ASSLLTSGPPYEQY

D: NA
V: TRBV10-3
size: NA
J: TRBJ1-1
CDR3: AISERTDEAF

D: NA
V: TRBV28
size: NA
J: TRBJ1-4
CDR3: ATSLSKNEKLF

D: TRBD2
V: TRBV29-1
size: NA
J: TRBJ2-7
CDR3: SAGGGGDLEQY

D: NA
V: TRBV9
size: NA
J: TRBJ2-1
CDR3: ASSARQEQF

D: NA
V: TRBV30
size: NA
J: TRBJ2-7
CDR3: AWSVTHPTPPYEQY

D: NA
V: TRBV6-6
size: once
J: TRBJ2-1
CDR3: ASSYSGSSYNEQF

D: NA
V: TRBV3-1/TRBV3-2
size: NA
J: TRBJ1-2
CDR3: ASSQVTGLGYT

D: NA
V: TRBV27
size: NA
J: TRBJ1-5
CDR3: ATYARRYSNQPQH

D: TRBD1
V: TRBV5-4
size: NA
J: TRBJ1-4
CDR3: ASRAGGQEKLF

D: TRBD1
V: TRBV7-9
size: few
J: TRBJ2-7
CDR3: ASSLAGTGRSPYEQY